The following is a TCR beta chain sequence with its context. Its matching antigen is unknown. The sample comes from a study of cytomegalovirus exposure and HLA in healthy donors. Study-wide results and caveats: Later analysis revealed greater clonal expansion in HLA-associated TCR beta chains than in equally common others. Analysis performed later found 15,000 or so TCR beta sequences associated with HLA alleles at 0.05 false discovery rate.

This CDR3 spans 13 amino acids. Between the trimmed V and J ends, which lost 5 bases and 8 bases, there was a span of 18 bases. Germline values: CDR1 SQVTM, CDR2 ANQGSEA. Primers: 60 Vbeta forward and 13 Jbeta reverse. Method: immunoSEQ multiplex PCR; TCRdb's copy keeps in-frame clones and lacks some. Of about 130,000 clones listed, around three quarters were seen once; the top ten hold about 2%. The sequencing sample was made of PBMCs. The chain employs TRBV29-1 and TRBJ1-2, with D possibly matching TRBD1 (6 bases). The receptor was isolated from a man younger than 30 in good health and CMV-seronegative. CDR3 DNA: TGCAGCGTTTTGGGGGCGCGCGGTCGAGGCTACACCTTC. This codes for CSVLGARGRGYTF.